Shown below are 15 T cell receptor beta chains from a single sample sequenced in a study of blood T cell repertoires in COVID-19. Libraries were prepared by immunoSEQ multiplex PCR; TCRdb keeps only in-frame clonotypes and omits some of them. Among about 42,000 clones listed, roughly 84% were seen once. Source material: peripheral blood. All receptors derive from a woman aged 70 to 79 in a cohort sampled during active COVID-19.

This clone was observed a single time. This rearrangement joins TRBV5-6 to TRBJ2-1; the match to TRBD2 covers 7 bases. The CDR3 totals 19 residues. CDR1 and CDR2 from the germline V gene are SGHDT and YYEEEE. Unmatched junction bases numbered 12, after V lost 0 bases and J lost 0 bases. The CDR3 region is CASSLVVGGTTDSYNEQFF. As DNA, the CDR3 is TGTGCCAGCAGCTTGGTCGTTGGCGGGACTACCGACTCCTACAATGAGCAGTTCTTC.

The rearrangement joins TRBV2 to TRBJ2-1, with 8 positions matching TRBD2. CDR1 is SNHLY, CDR2 FYNNEI, per germline. The CDR3 spans 15 residues. The ends lost 5 bases at V and 0 bases at J; junction bases unmatched: 3. For the CDR3, the DNA is TGTGCCAGCAGTTTCAGCGGGGGCTCCTACAATGAGCAGTTCTTC. The encoded protein is CASSFSGGSYNEQFF.

CDR3 nucleotides: TGTGCCAGCAGCTTACTAACGAGCTCCTACAATGAGCAGTTCTTC. Residues: CASSLLTSSYNEQFF. The chain links TRBV7-7 to TRBJ2-1; D is undetermined. The CDR3 extends over 15 amino acids. Per germline, CDR1 SSHAT and CDR2 FNYEAQ (reference sequence). Trimming took 2 bases from V and 0 from J, leaving 8 bases between them.

The chain couples TRBV7-9 to TRBJ2-2; D is possibly TRBD2 (5 bases). V dropped 7 bases and J dropped 7 bases, with 10 bases sitting between them. Germline assignment: CDR1 SEHNR and CDR2 FQNEAQ (reference sequence). The length of the CDR3 is 12 residues. CDR3 amino acids: CASKSRGGELFF. The CDR3 region has the DNA TGTGCCAGCAAAAGTCGGGGCGGGGAGCTGTTTTTT.

J is TRBJ2-2 and V is TRBV5-1; D is possibly TRBD2 (7 bases). V was clipped by 4 bases and J by 1 base, with 14 bases between them. Germline V gene data show CDR1 as SGHRS and CDR2 as YFSETQ. The CDR3 is made up of 16 amino acids. CDR3 in amino acids: CASSLTGRENTGELFF. DNA of the CDR3: TGCGCCAGCAGCCTCACAGGGAGGGAGAACACCGGGGAGCTGTTTTTT. Looking up the rest from reference TRBV5-1 and TRBJ2-2 gives the full variable domain: KAGVTQTPRYLIKTRGQQVTLSCSPISGHRSVSWYQQTPGQGLQFLFEYFSETQRNKGNFPGRFSGRQFSNSRSEMNVSTLELGDSALYLCASSLTGRENTGELFFGEGSRLTVL.

The chain carries TRBV2 and TRBJ2-5; 8 nucleotides align to TRBD2. Per germline, CDR1 SNHLY and CDR2 FYNNEI. This CDR3 contains 15 residues. CDR3 nucleotide sequence: TGTGTTACGGCGCGGGAGGAGGCCCGCGGGGAGACCCAGTACTTC. Amino acids: CVTAREEARGETQYF.

The chain is built from TRBV7-9 and TRBJ1-5, with D possibly being TRBD1 (5 bases). The germline V and J ends were trimmed by 11 bases and 0 bases, with 14 bases remaining between them. This CDR3 has 14 residues. Germline values: CDR1 SEHNR, CDR2 FQNEAQ (reference sequence). The CDR3 DNA reads as TGTGCCGTGCCCGCGGGGGATAGCAATCAGCCCCAGCATTTT. This encodes CAVPAGDSNQPQHF.

This chain uses TRBV10-3 with TRBJ2-1; the D is unclear. Germline V gene data show CDR1 as ENHRY and CDR2 as SYGVKD. The length of the CDR3 is 14 residues. Deletions cut 0 bases from V and 6 bases from J, with 9 bases between. CDR3 region: CAISESESRNEQFF. The CDR3 coding sequence is TGTGCCATCAGTGAGTCGGAGAGTCGCAATGAGCAGTTCTTC.

The rearrangement links TRBV29-1 to TRBJ1-5; 9 positions match TRBD1. The CDR3 extends over 13 amino acids. Germline loops: CDR1 SQVTM, CDR2 ANQGSEA. V shed 1 base and J 5 bases; nucleotides not matched to a gene: 0. The CDR3 loop is CSVEGTGDQPQHF. The DNA for the CDR3 is TGCAGCGTTGAAGGGACAGGGGATCAGCCCCAGCATTTT.

This chain connects TRBV11-2 to TRBJ2-7, with no clear D. Trimming cost V 0 bases and J 1 base, with 10 bases left between them. CDR1 is SGHAT, CDR2 FQNNGV, per germline. CDR3 length: 15 residues. The CDR3 loop reads CASSLEDMRSYEQYF. DNA of the CDR3: TGTGCCAGCAGCTTAGAAGACATGAGATCCTACGAGCAGTACTTC.

The chain combines TRBV4-1 with TRBJ2-1; D is possibly TRBD2 (7 bases). The CDR3 has 17 residues. V was pared by 0 bases and J by 0 bases, with 12 bases between. CDR1 is MGHRA, CDR2 YSYEKL, per germline. CDR3 in amino acids: CASSQDRGAYSYNEQFF. As DNA, the CDR3 is TGCGCCAGCAGCCAAGATCGGGGGGCCTACTCCTACAATGAGCAGTTCTTC.

The chain recombines TRBV5-1 with TRBJ2-3; D gene uncertain. CDR1 is SGHRS, CDR2 YFSETQ, per germline. Between the trimmed V and J ends, which lost 1 base and 3 bases, there was a span of 12 bases. CDR3 length: 15 residues. CDR3 sequence: CASSLLASETDTQYF. Here the CDR3 DNA reads TGCGCCAGCAGCTTGCTTGCCAGCGAGACAGATACGCAGTATTTT.

The chain employs TRBV5-1 and TRBJ2-3; TRBD1 is a possible D gene (7 bases). The CDR3 runs 14 residues. Germline CDR1 is SGHRS and CDR2 is YFSETQ. V lost 7 bases and J 2 bases, leaving 14 bases between the germline ends. The CDR3 here is CASSAGQHTDTQYF. In DNA, the CDR3 is TGCGCCAGCTCGGCGGGACAGCACACAGATACGCAGTATTTT.

The rearrangement links TRBV4-2 to TRBJ2-5, with 7 bases lining up with TRBD1. Germline-derived CDR1 and CDR2 are LGHNA and YNFKEQ. The CDR3 extends over 18 amino acids. J lost 3 bases, V lost 5 bases, and 18 bases had no gene match. The CDR3 protein is CASSARLRQGIIEETQYF. The CDR3 DNA sequence: TGTGCCAGCAGCGCGAGGCTCCGACAGGGTATTATCGAAGAGACCCAGTACTTC.

The rearrangement joins TRBV10-3 to TRBJ1-1; D is possibly TRBD1 (6 bases). Germline assignment: CDR1 ENHRY and CDR2 SYGVKD. V was pared by 8 bases and J by 1 base, with 14 bases between. This CDR3 has 14 residues. The CDR3: CAIVADSGNTEAFF. CDR3 sequence (DNA): TGTGCCATCGTCGCGGACAGTGGGAACACTGAAGCTTTCTTT.